A selection of T cell receptor beta chains follows, all from one sample in a study of blood T cell repertoires in COVID-19. TCRdb's copy holds only in-frame clones and misses some; the assay was immunoSEQ multiplex PCR. The profile shows approximately 170,000 clones, 84% of them singletons. Sequenced input: peripheral blood. The source of these receptors is a man aged 35-49 years who had recovered from COVID-19. Both conserved end residues are part of each CDR3. D genes are given only for firm matches. Where a row states a size, it is once, few, many or the class of an expanded clone; other rows omit it.

d_gene | j_gene | v_gene | abundance | CDR3nt | CDR3aa
. | TRBJ2-1 | TRBV30 | . | TGTGCCTGGAGTCAACTGGACAGATGGCAGTTCTTC | CAWSQLDRWQFF
. | TRBJ2-5 | TRBV20-1 | . | TGCAGTGCTAGTGCCCCGTACCAAGAGACCCAGTACTTC | CSASAPYQETQYF
. | TRBJ2-7 | TRBV19 | few | TGTGCCAGTAGTGCCGAAGGGGAACTATCGCGGGAGCAGTACTTC | CASSAEGELSREQYF
TRBD1 | TRBJ2-3 | TRBV29-1 | . | TGCAGCGTCCAGACAGGGCCTAGCACAGATACGCAGTATTTT | CSVQTGPSTDTQYF
TRBD1 | TRBJ2-7 | TRBV25-1 | . | TGTGCCAGCAGTGAATGGGACAGGAGGACGGGGGAGCAGTACTTC | CASSEWDRRTGEQYF
. | TRBJ1-4 | TRBV5-6 | . | TGTGCCAGCAGCTTGGCCGGGAGTCGGGAAAAACTGTTTTTT | CASSLAGSREKLFF
. | TRBJ2-3 | TRBV6-1 | . | TGTGCCAGCAGTGAGGCGACAGCCAGTCACACAGATACGCAGTATTTT | CASSEATASHTDTQYF
. | TRBJ1-1 | TRBV18 | . | TGTGCCAGCTCACGAGACAGGAACACTGAAGCTTTCTTT | CASSRDRNTEAFF
TRBD2 | TRBJ2-1 | TRBV7-2 | . | TGTGCCAGCACCCTAGACCGGGAGGCCCCGTACAATGAGCAGTTCTTC | CASTLDREAPYNEQFF
TRBD2 | TRBJ2-3 | TRBV7-2 | . | TGTGCCAGCAGCCTCCTAGCGGCCATTGGTACGCAGTATTTT | CASSLLAAIGTQYF
. | TRBJ2-5 | TRBV27 | . | TGTGCCAGCAGTTTATCGATCGCGCAGACCCAGTACTTC | CASSLSIAQTQYF
. | TRBJ2-4 | TRBV18 | . | TGTGCCAGCTCAACTTTACGGGACATTCAGTACTTC | CASSTLRDIQYF
TRBD1 | TRBJ1-1 | TRBV7-2 | . | TGTGCCAGCTCCGTAAACAGGGGGCTGGAAGCTTTCTTT | CASSVNRGLEAFF
. | TRBJ1-1 | TRBV9 | . | TGTGCCAGCAGCGTGGGACTAGGGAGCACTGAAGCTTTCTTT | CASSVGLGSTEAFF
. | TRBJ2-2 | TRBV4-3 | . | TGCGCCAGCAGCCAACAAAGGGGGAACACCGGGGAGCTGTTTTTT | CASSQQRGNTGELFF
. | TRBJ2-5 | TRBV15 | once | TGTGCCACCAGCAGAGATGGGGGGACAGAAGAGACCCAGTACTTC | CATSRDGGTEETQYF
TRBD2 | TRBJ2-7 | TRBV5-6 | . | TGCGCCCGCAGCCTCGGCGGGGGGGGGCTCTACGAGCAGTACTTC | CARSLGGGGLYEQYF
. | TRBJ2-5 | TRBV6-2/TRBV6-3 | . | TGTGCCAGCAGTTACACAAAAACCCAGGAGACCCAGTACTTC | CASSYTKTQETQYF
. | TRBJ1-5 | TRBV6-6 | . | TGTGCCAGCAGTACCTTCAGGGGAAGCAATCAGCCCCAGCATTTT | CASSTFRGSNQPQHF
. | TRBJ2-1 | TRBV11-3 | . | TGTGCCAGCAGCTCTGAGGGAGCTGGCAATGAGCAGTTCTTC | CASSSEGAGNEQFF
TRBD1 | TRBJ1-5 | TRBV28 | . | TGTGCCACCACGGACAGGGGAGTTGGCAATCAGCCCCAGCATTTT | CATTDRGVGNQPQHF
. | TRBJ2-5 | TRBV18 | few | TGTGCCAGCTCACCAGATAGGGGTTTTGAGACCCAGTACTTC | CASSPDRGFETQYF
TRBD1 | TRBJ2-1 | TRBV9 | . | TGTGCCAGCAGCGTAGAGGGGGCTAGTAAGCAGTTCTTC | CASSVEGASKQFF
TRBD2 | TRBJ2-3 | TRBV14 | few | TGTGCCAGCAGCGGACTAGCGGGAGCGACTAGCACAGATACGCAGTATTTT | CASSGLAGATSTDTQYF
. | TRBJ1-6 | TRBV7-2 | . | TGTGCCAGCAGCAAGGAGCGTTCACCCCTCCACTTT | CASSKERSPLHF
TRBD1 | TRBJ2-3 | TRBV2 | . | TGTGCCAGCAGTGAAGAAGGGTGGGGACAGAAAGTCGGTACGCAGTATTTT | CASSEEGWGQKVGTQYF
. | TRBJ1-1 | TRBV27 | once | TGTGCCAGCAGTTTATCGGCGGTCATGAACACTGAAGCTTTCTTT | CASSLSAVMNTEAFF
TRBD2 | TRBJ2-3 | TRBV5-5 | . | TGTGCCAGCAGCAGTGGACTAGCGGGGGATACGCAGTATTTT | CASSSGLAGDTQYF
. | TRBJ2-1 | TRBV9 | . | TGTGCCAGCAGCGTAGGGGACTCTAATGAGCAGTTCTTC | CASSVGDSNEQFF
. | TRBJ2-5 | TRBV15 | . | TGTGCCACCAGCAGAGACCCCGAAGAGGGAGAGACCCAGTACTTC | CATSRDPEEGETQYF
TRBD1 | TRBJ2-7 | TRBV20-1 | . | TGCAGTGCTAGTTTCCGGGGACAGGGGGCCGACGAGCAGTACTTC | CSASFRGQGADEQYF
. | TRBJ2-7 | TRBV7-8 | . | TGTGCCAGCAGCTTAGAGAGGGAGAACGAGCAGTACTTC | CASSLERENEQYF
. | TRBJ2-3 | TRBV6-2/TRBV6-3 | . | TGTGCCAGCAGTTACATTTTGGGCGGGGTCGACACAGATACGCAGTATTTT | CASSYILGGVDTDTQYF
. | TRBJ2-2 | TRBV5-6 | . | TGTGCCAGCAGCCCAGGGCCGGACACCGGGGAGCTGTTTTTT | CASSPGPDTGELFF
. | TRBJ1-2 | TRBV7-2 | . | TGTGCCAGCAGCTTAGTCCACAGCACCGTGTATGGCTACACCTTC | CASSLVHSTVYGYTF
. | TRBJ2-1 | TRBV4-3 | . | TGCGCCAGCAGCCAGCCAGGTTTTAATGAGCAGTTCTTC | CASSQPGFNEQFF
. | TRBJ1-1 | TRBV6-5 | . | TGTGCCAGCAGTTACGTCGGGGGGGGTGCGGTTGAAGCTTTCTTT | CASSYVGGGAVEAFF
. | TRBJ1-5 | TRBV19 | . | TGTGCCAGTAAGTGGTTGGACAACAGCAATCAGCCCCAGCATTTT | CASKWLDNSNQPQHF
TRBD1 | TRBJ1-6 | TRBV19 | . | TGTGCCAGTGGTCAGACAGGGACGTCACCCCTCCACTTT | CASGQTGTSPLHF
TRBD1 | TRBJ2-7 | TRBV6-1 | . | TGTGCCAGCAGTGAAGCGGCAGGGGGCATCGACGAGCAGTACTTC | CASSEAAGGIDEQYF
. | TRBJ1-6 | TRBV5-1 | . | TGCGCCAGCAGCGAACAGGAGCCCTCCTATAATTCACCCCTCCACTTT | CASSEQEPSYNSPLHF
. | TRBJ2-2 | TRBV11-2 | . | TGTGCCAGCAGCTCCCTGGGGACTTCAATCGGGGAGCTGTTTTTT | CASSSLGTSIGELFF
TRBD2 | TRBJ2-7 | TRBV7-9 | . | TGTGCCAGCAGCTTAATGAGCGGGGGCCACTACGAGCAGTACTTC | CASSLMSGGHYEQYF
. | TRBJ2-2 | TRBV21-1 | . | TGTGCCAGCAGCAAACAACGTCGGCTAGGGTCGGGGCAAGCCCCGGGGGCCGGGGAGCTGTTTTTT | CASSKQRRLGSGQAPGAGELFF
. | TRBJ1-2 | TRBV19 | . | TGTGCCAGTACCCGGAGGGGAAGAGCTAACTATGGCTACACCTTC | CASTRRGRANYGYTF
TRBD1 | TRBJ2-3 | TRBV4-3 | . | TGCGCCAGCAGCCAAGACAGGGGGCGGAATACGCAGTATTTT | CASSQDRGRNTQYF
. | TRBJ2-5 | TRBV18 | . | TGTGCCAGCTCACCACAGGGGAGGAGGGAGACCCAGTACTTC | CASSPQGRRETQYF
. | TRBJ2-1 | TRBV7-8 | . | TGTGCCAGCAGCTTAGCAGGGGTACATGAGCAGTTCTTC | CASSLAGVHEQFF
TRBD1 | TRBJ2-5 | TRBV5-6 | . | TGTGCCAGCAGCTTTGGACAGGGTGGAGGAGAGACCCAGTACTTC | CASSFGQGGGETQYF
TRBD1 | TRBJ1-6 | TRBV30 | . | TGTGCCTGGAGGGCGGGACAGAGAAATTCACCCCTCCACTTT | CAWRAGQRNSPLHF
TRBD1 | TRBJ2-1 | TRBV9 | . | TGTGCCAGCAGCGTAGACAGGGGATCCGAGCAGTTCTTC | CASSVDRGSEQFF
. | TRBJ2-7 | TRBV20-1 | . | TGCAGTGCTAGTTACAGAAACTACGAGCAGTACTTC | CSASYRNYEQYF
. | TRBJ2-7 | TRBV13 | . | TGTGCCAGCAGCTTAACAGGAACTACTTACGAGCAGTACTTC | CASSLTGTTYEQYF